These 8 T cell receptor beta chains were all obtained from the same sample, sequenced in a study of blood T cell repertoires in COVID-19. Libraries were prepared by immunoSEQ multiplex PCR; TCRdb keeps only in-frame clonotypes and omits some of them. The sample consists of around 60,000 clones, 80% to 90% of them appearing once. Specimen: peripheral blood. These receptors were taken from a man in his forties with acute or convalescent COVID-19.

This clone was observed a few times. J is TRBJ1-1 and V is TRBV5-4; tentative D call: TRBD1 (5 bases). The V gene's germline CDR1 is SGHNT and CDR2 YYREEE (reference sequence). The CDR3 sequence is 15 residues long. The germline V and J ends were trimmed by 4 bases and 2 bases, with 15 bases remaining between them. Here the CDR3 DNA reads TGTGCCAGCAGCCGGGGGGGAGGAGTCAACACTGAAGCTTTCTTT. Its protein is CASSRGGGVNTEAFF.

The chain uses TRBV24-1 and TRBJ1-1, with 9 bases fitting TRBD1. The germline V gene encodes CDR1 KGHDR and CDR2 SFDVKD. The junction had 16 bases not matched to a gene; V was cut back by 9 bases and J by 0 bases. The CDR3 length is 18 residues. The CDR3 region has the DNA TGTGCCACCCCAGGGACAGGGAGGCTGGAGTCGGTGAACACTGAAGCTTTCTTT. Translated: CATPGTGRLESVNTEAFF.

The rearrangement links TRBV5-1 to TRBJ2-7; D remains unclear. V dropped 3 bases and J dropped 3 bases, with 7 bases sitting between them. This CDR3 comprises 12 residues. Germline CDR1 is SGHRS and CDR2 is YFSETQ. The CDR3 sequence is CASSSAVYEQYF. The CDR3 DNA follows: TGCGCCAGCAGCTCGGCGGTCTACGAGCAGTACTTC.

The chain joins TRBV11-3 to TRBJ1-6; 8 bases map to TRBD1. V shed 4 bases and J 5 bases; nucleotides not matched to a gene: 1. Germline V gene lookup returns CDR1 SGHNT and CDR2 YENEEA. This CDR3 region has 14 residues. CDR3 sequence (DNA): TGTGCCAGCAGCTCGGGACAGGATAATTCACCCCTCCACTTT. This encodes CASSSGQDNSPLHF.

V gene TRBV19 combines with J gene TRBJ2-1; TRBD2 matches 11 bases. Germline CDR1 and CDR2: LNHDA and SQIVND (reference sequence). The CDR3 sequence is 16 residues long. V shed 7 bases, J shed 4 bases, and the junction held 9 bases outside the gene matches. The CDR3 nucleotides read TGTGCCAGTACGAGGGTCGGGACTAGCGGTTACAATGAGCAGTTCTTC. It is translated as CASTRVGTSGYNEQFF.

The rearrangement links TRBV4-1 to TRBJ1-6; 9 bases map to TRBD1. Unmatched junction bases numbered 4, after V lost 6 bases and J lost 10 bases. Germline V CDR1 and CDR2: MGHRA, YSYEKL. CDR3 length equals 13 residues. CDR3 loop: CASRPDRGSPLHF. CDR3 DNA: TGCGCCAGCAGGCCGGACAGGGGCTCACCCCTCCACTTT.

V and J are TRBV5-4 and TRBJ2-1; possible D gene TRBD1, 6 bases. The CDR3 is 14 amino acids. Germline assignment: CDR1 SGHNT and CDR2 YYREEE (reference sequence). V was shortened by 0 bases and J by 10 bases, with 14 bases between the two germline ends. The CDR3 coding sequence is TGTGCCAGCAGCTTGGACAGGGCCTCGCGGGAGCAGTTCTTC. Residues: CASSLDRASREQFF. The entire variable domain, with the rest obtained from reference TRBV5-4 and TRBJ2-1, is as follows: ETGVTQSPTHLIKTRGQQVTLRCSSQSGHNTVSWYQQALGQGPQFIFQYYREEENGRGNFPPRFSGLQFPNYSSELNVNALELDDSALYLCASSLDRASREQFFGPGTRLTVL.

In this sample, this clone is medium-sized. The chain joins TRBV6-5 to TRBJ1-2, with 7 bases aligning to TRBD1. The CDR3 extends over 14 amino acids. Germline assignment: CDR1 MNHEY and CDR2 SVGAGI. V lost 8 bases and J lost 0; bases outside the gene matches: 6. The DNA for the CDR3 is TGTGCCAGCTCAACAGGGGACACTAACTATGGCTACACCTTC. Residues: CASSTGDTNYGYTF.